This TCR beta chain was retrieved from a study of STAT3 mutations in large granular lymphocyte leukemia. Overall study context: Canonical activating STAT3 mutations were detected in roughly half of the longitudinally sequenced T-LGLL patients.

Germline-derived CDR1 and CDR2 are MDHEN and SYDVKM. This CDR3 comprises 18 residues. J lost 4 bases, V lost 3 bases, and 7 bases had no gene match. Points on this clone: What it recognizes is unknown.

The table came from immunoSEQ multiplex PCR; TCRdb's copy has only in-frame clones and leaves some out. The sample records about 15,000 clones, nearly 95% being singletons. Whole-study findings and limits: Samples missed the first appearance of the clone. In T-cell large granular lymphocyte leukemia, about half of patients showed multiple immunodominant subclonotypes.

What was sequenced was peripheral blood mononuclear cells. The receptor was isolated from a woman aged 45-60 years with T-cell large granular lymphocyte leukemia. Some clones in this sample may be carry-over from other donors' samples. V and J are TRBV28 and TRBJ2-6; 12 nucleotides align to TRBD1. This CDR3 reads CASSLGDRGRNGANVLTF. As DNA, the CDR3 is TGTGCCAGCAGTTTGGGGGACAGGGGGCGGAACGGGGCCAACGTCCTGACTTTC.